One T cell receptor (beta chain) is described in this entry. Its target is unknown. The source of the sample is a study of PD-1 blockade in classical Hodgkin lymphoma. Assay used: immunoSEQ multiplex PCR; TCRdb lists only in-frame clones, some missing. The sample has roughly 52,000 clones, about 89% seen once. The time point was: cycle 4 day 1 (C4D1), after 6 weeks of nivolumab. Brentuximab vedotin exposure varied among the patients, all of whom had relapsed after autologous stem cell transplantation. General study findings and limits: Newly diagnosed patients were said to have less baseline TCR diversity than healthy donors did.

The source is a human donor with classical Hodgkin lymphoma. The sample in question was peripheral blood mononuclear cells (PBMCs), obtained before the fourth cycle of nivolumab.

The CDR3 coding sequence is TGTGCCAGCAGCTTAGCGGGCCTACTCCAAGAGACCCAGTACTTC. Its translation is CASSLAGLLQETQYF. The genes are TRBV5-4 and TRBJ2-5, with D maybe TRBD2 (6 bases). With 2 bases removed from V and 1 base from J, the gap between germline ends came to 12 bases. The CDR3 length is 15 residues. The germline V gene has CDR1 SGHNT and CDR2 YYREEE (reference sequence).